This T cell receptor (beta chain) was recorded in a study of T cell responses to AZD1222 COVID-19 vaccine. Study-level findings and limits: After the peak T cell response, and only then, were repertoires sampled. Just a handful of AZD1222 recipients tested seropositive at baseline.

Points on this clone: Its cognate antigen is unknown.

Sequenced by immunoSEQ multiplex PCR; TCRdb stores in-frame clones only, minus some. The data contain roughly 55,000 clones, around nine tenths of them singletons. The CDR3 has 16 amino acids. V lost 0 bases and J lost 1, with 12 bases in between. Germline loops: CDR1 LGHNA, CDR2 YNFKEQ. This sample comprised peripheral blood, obtained on day 0 of AZD1222 vaccination. The TCR sequence derives from an adult in good health. The chain couples TRBV4-2 to TRBJ1-1; D call uncertain. The CDR3 coding sequence is TGTGCCAGCAGCCAAGATCTCGCGGGATCGAACACTGAAGCTTTCTTT. Translation: CASSQDLAGSNTEAFF.